The rows below give T cell receptor beta chains drawn from one sample of a study of T cell responses to AZD1222 COVID-19 vaccine. Here immunoSEQ multiplex PCR was the method, and the copy in TCRdb shows in-frame clones only, minus some. Of about 73,000 clones listed, approximately 89% are singletons. The specimen was peripheral blood, collected 28 days after the second AZD1222 dose. The receptors shown here come from an adult who received the AZD1222 COVID-19 vaccine. CDR3s include the opening cysteine and the closing phenylalanine or tryptophan. D genes are given only for firm matches. Rows give clone size only sometimes, using once, few, many, or a class for an expanded clone.

abundance,j_gene,v_gene,d_gene,CDR3aa,CDR3nt
.,TRBJ1-2,TRBV19,.,CASSPLYQMSYTF,TGTGCCAGTAGTCCATTGTACCAAATGAGCTACACCTTC
.,TRBJ1-3,TRBV30,.,CAWSVLDSGNTIYF,TGTGCCTGGAGTGTACTCGACTCTGGAAACACCATATATTTT
once,TRBJ2-5,TRBV3-1/TRBV3-2,.,CASSQVLAAQETQYF,TGTGCCAGCAGCCAAGTGTTAGCGGCCCAAGAGACCCAGTACTTC
.,TRBJ1-1,TRBV19,.,CASSIFPGTGNTEAFF,TGTGCCAGTAGTATCTTCCCCGGGACGGGGAACACTGAAGCTTTCTTT
.,TRBJ2-5,TRBV3-1/TRBV3-2,.,CASSPYGRETQYF,TGTGCCAGCAGCCCCTATGGGAGGGAGACCCAGTACTTC
.,TRBJ1-5,TRBV6-1,.,CASSEEGGGNQPQHF,TGTGCCAGCAGTGAAGAGGGTGGGGGTAATCAGCCCCAGCATTTT
.,TRBJ1-6,TRBV10-1,TRBD1,CASSTGGRYNSPLHF,TGCGCCAGCAGTACAGGGGGCCGTTATAATTCACCCCTCCACTTT
.,TRBJ2-1,TRBV9,.,CASSVAQGSSYNEQFF,TGTGCCAGCAGCGTAGCCCAGGGGAGCTCCTACAATGAGCAGTTCTTC
.,TRBJ1-1,TRBV19,TRBD1,CASRLGTATTEAFF,TGTGCCAGTAGGCTAGGGACAGCCACCACTGAAGCTTTCTTT
.,TRBJ1-5,TRBV10-3,TRBD1,CAISPGQGKRSQHF,TGTGCCATCAGTCCGGGACAGGGGAAGAGGTCCCAGCATTTT
.,TRBJ1-2,TRBV12-3/TRBV12-4,.,CASSLPGLSGYTF,TGTGCCAGCAGTCTACCCGGACTGAGTGGCTACACCTTC
few,TRBJ1-3,TRBV7-8,.,CASSLGKLIFSGNTIYF,TGTGCCAGCAGCTTAGGAAAACTAATATTCTCTGGAAACACCATATATTTT
.,TRBJ2-1,TRBV14,.,CASSQEWYSHEQFF,TGTGCCAGCAGCCAAGAGTGGTATAGCCATGAGCAGTTCTTC
.,TRBJ2-1,TRBV6-4,TRBD2,CASSVAGGRNEQFF,TGTGCCAGCAGTGTGGCGGGGGGGCGTAATGAGCAGTTCTTC
few,TRBJ2-7,TRBV12-3/TRBV12-4,.,CASSPTISEQYF,TGTGCCAGCAGTCCTACTATAAGCGAGCAGTACTTC
.,TRBJ2-1,TRBV7-3,.,CASSPSPSGYNEQFF,TGTGCCAGCAGCCCAAGCCCGTCGGGATACAATGAGCAGTTCTTC
.,TRBJ1-4,TRBV7-6,TRBD1,CASSPQVGQKTNEKLFF,TGTGCCAGCAGCCCCCAGGTGGGACAGAAAACTAATGAAAAACTGTTTTTT
.,TRBJ2-7,TRBV4-1,.,CASSQGSSYEQYF,TGCGCCAGCAGCCAAGGATCCTCCTACGAGCAGTACTTC
.,TRBJ1-5,TRBV28,.,CASSGNYQPQHF,TGTGCCAGCAGTGGGAATTATCAGCCCCAGCATTTT
.,TRBJ2-2,TRBV5-4,.,CASSPRTENTGELFF,TGTGCCAGCAGCCCGCGGACCGAGAACACCGGGGAGCTGTTTTTT
.,TRBJ1-4,TRBV6-1,.,CASSEAGIATNEKLFF,TGTGCCAGCAGTGAAGCGGGCATCGCGACTAATGAAAAACTGTTTTTT
.,TRBJ1-5,TRBV19,.,CASKYRTHRGNQPQHF,TGTGCCAGTAAGTACAGAACCCACCGGGGCAATCAGCCCCAGCATTTT
few,TRBJ1-4,TRBV2,.,CASTERGPNEKLFF,TGTGCCAGTACCGAAAGAGGTCCAAATGAAAAACTGTTTTTT
few,TRBJ1-2,TRBV19,TRBD1,CASRPQGGENYGYTF,TGTGCCAGTAGGCCCCAGGGGGGAGAGAACTATGGCTACACCTTC
.,TRBJ1-1,TRBV28,.,CASSLVGVMNTEAFF,TGTGCCAGCAGTTTAGTTGGGGTAATGAACACTGAAGCTTTCTTT
.,TRBJ1-3,TRBV5-1,.,CASSLQLGSGNTIYF,TGCGCCAGCAGCTTGCAGCTTGGTTCTGGAAACACCATATATTTT
.,TRBJ1-2,TRBV3-1/TRBV3-2,TRBD1,CASSAGGFYGYTF,TGTGCCAGCAGCGCAGGGGGGTTCTATGGCTACACCTTC
.,TRBJ1-6,TRBV6-5,.,CASSYSGGLYNSPLHF,TGTGCCAGCAGTTACTCGGGCGGACTGTATAATTCACCCCTCCACTTT
.,TRBJ1-5,TRBV9,.,CASSPGGRGSNQPQHF,TGTGCCAGCAGCCCCGGGGGGAGAGGGAGCAATCAGCCCCAGCATTTT
.,TRBJ2-1,TRBV5-1,TRBD2,CASSRTSGTGEQFF,TGCGCCAGCAGCAGGACTAGCGGGACGGGCGAGCAGTTCTTC
.,TRBJ1-6,TRBV5-1,.,CASSLASGSGRRTLHF,TGCGCCAGCAGCTTGGCCTCAGGGAGCGGGAGGCGGACCCTCCACTTT
.,TRBJ2-2,TRBV7-2,TRBD2,CASSLRLAGEHTGELFF,TGTGCCAGCAGCTTAAGACTAGCGGGAGAACACACCGGGGAGCTGTTTTTT
.,TRBJ2-1,TRBV7-8,.,CASRKDEPGERFF,TGTGCCAGCAGAAAGGACGAACCCGGGGAACGGTTCTTC
.,TRBJ1-2,TRBV19,.,CASSIGANYGYTF,TGTGCCAGTAGTATAGGGGCAAACTATGGCTACACCTTC
.,TRBJ1-2,TRBV7-2,.,CASSPQQLASYGYTF,TGTGCCAGCAGCCCCCAACAGCTAGCAAGCTATGGCTACACCTTC
.,TRBJ2-5,TRBV7-2,TRBD1,CASSPDRGVGETQYF,TGTGCCAGCAGCCCGGACAGGGGAGTCGGGGAGACCCAGTACTTC
few,TRBJ2-1,TRBV7-8,.,CASRPTSVGPGEQFF,TGTGCCAGCAGACCTACCTCGGTGGGGCCTGGTGAGCAGTTCTTC
.,TRBJ1-6,TRBV28,.,CASSLRVTYNSPLHF,TGTGCCAGCAGTTTACGGGTTACCTATAATTCACCCCTCCACTTT
.,TRBJ2-5,TRBV2,.,CASRGQETQYF,TGTGCCAGCAGGGGCCAAGAGACCCAGTACTTC
.,TRBJ2-7,TRBV29-1,.,CSVDEGNGYEQYF,TGCAGCGTTGACGAGGGTAACGGCTACGAGCAGTACTTC
.,TRBJ2-1,TRBV19,TRBD2,CASSRSSGRANWFF,TGTGCCAGTAGTAGGAGTAGCGGGAGGGCCAACTGGTTCTTC
once,TRBJ2-5,TRBV12-1,.,CASSFARVSGRLQETQYF,TGTGCCAGCAGCTTTGCGAGGGTTAGCGGGAGGTTACAAGAGACCCAGTACTTC
.,TRBJ2-2,TRBV19,TRBD1,CASKTGGITGELFF,TGTGCCAGTAAGACAGGGGGGATCACCGGGGAGCTGTTTTTT
.,TRBJ2-3,TRBV4-2,TRBD2,CASSPFSGGMFTDTQYF,TGTGCCAGCAGCCCCTTTAGCGGGGGGATGTTCACAGATACGCAGTATTTT
.,TRBJ2-3,TRBV6-2/TRBV6-3,.,CASSYGGARQYF,TGTGCCAGCAGTTACGGCGGGGCCCGGCAGTATTTT
few,TRBJ2-7,TRBV12-3/TRBV12-4,.,CASSPSGFHEQYF,TGTGCCAGCAGTCCCTCCGGTTTTCACGAGCAGTACTTC
.,TRBJ2-3,TRBV15,.,CATSPGATGDTQYF,TGTGCCACCAGCCCAGGGGCCACCGGAGATACGCAGTATTTT
.,TRBJ1-1,TRBV9,.,CASSVAGGIETFF,.
.,TRBJ2-7,TRBV28,TRBD2,CAHQPGLAGGSAEQYF,TGTGCCCATCAACCGGGACTAGCGGGGGGGTCCGCCGAGCAGTACTTC
.,TRBJ1-2,TRBV11-3,.,CASSPSPGSGYGYTF,TGTGCCAGCAGCCCCAGTCCGGGCTCCGGGTATGGCTACACCTTC
.,TRBJ2-2,TRBV18,.,CASSPLGSNTGELFF,TGTGCCAGCTCACCATTAGGGTCGAACACCGGGGAGCTGTTTTTT
.,TRBJ1-2,TRBV6-1,TRBD1,CASSVTGRDGGYTF,TGTGCCAGCAGTGTGACAGGGCGGGATGGTGGCTACACCTTC
.,TRBJ2-3,TRBV4-3,.,CASSQDGGRTDTQYF,TGCGCCAGCAGCCAAGACGGGGGGCGGACAGATACGCAGTATTTT
.,TRBJ1-5,TRBV7-8,.,CASSRAGASNQPQHF,TGTGCCAGCAGCAGGGCGGGGGCGAGCAATCAGCCCCAGCATTTT